This TCR beta chain was documented in a study of Graves' ophthalmopathy and Graves' hyperthyroidism. Turning to the study itself: Upon initial diagnosis and before any treatment, peripheral blood was collected.

TCR beta CDR3 amplification used RNA transcripts. The first round was an RT-PCR with HTBI primers, and the second round was a multiplex PCR. TCRdb re-called the multiplex PCR reads through MiXCR, storing one row per CDR3 protein. The sample includes 740,000 or so distinct CDR3 sequences, 35% to 50% of them seen just once. This CDR3 contains 15 residues. The germline gives CDR1 KGHDR, CDR2 SFDVKD. V gave up 11 bases and J gave up 4 bases; unmatched junction bases: 11. Ten or more counts support this clonotype. The chain links TRBV24-1 to TRBJ1-5; 9 positions agree with TRBD1. Sequenced material: peripheral blood. The sequence was collected from an adult man with Graves' ophthalmopathy. The CDR3 coding sequence is TGTGCCAGCAGCCAAGATGGGACAGGGAATCAGCCCCAGCATTTT. Encoded protein: CASSQDGTGNQPQHF.